The 19 T cell receptor beta chains listed next were all sequenced from one sample in a study of blood T cell repertoires in COVID-19. Measured with immunoSEQ multiplex PCR; TCRdb has only the in-frame clones, and not every one. The sample includes 350,000 or so clones, around 87% of them seen just once. Sequenced input: peripheral blood. The receptors derive from a woman in her twenties or thirties with COVID-19, enrolled during active disease.

The chain couples TRBV6-1 to TRBJ2-7; TRBD2 is a possible D gene (5 bases). The CDR3 is 16 residues long. In germline, CDR1 is MNHNS, CDR2 SASEGT. Trimming cost V 6 bases and J 2 bases, with 20 bases left between them. The CDR3 spells CASRETYAGGTYEQYF. In nucleotides, the CDR3 is TGTGCCAGCAGGGAAACATACGCAGGAGGAACCTACGAGCAGTACTTC.

The chain couples TRBV20-1 to TRBJ2-3; 8 positions agree with TRBD1. The CDR3 sequence is 14 residues long. The trim removed 3 bases at V and 2 bases at J, leaving 4 bases unmatched. Germline-derived CDR1 and CDR2 are DFQATT and SNEGSKA (reference sequence). As DNA, the CDR3 is TGCAGTGCTAGTAAGGACAGGGACACAGATACGCAGTATTTT. This codes for CSASKDRDTDTQYF.

This rearrangement joins TRBV6-5 to TRBJ2-3; D gene unclear. Trimming cost V 0 bases and J 1 base, with 8 bases left between them. This CDR3 is 15 amino acids long. Germline V CDR1 and CDR2: MNHEY, SVGAGI. DNA for the CDR3: TGTGCCAGCAGTTACTCTACAGCTGGCACAGATACGCAGTATTTT. As protein: CASSYSTAGTDTQYF.

The CDR3 region has the DNA TGTGCCAGCAGCCAAGGCGGACTAGCGTACTACAATGAGCAGTTCTTC. Translating it yields CASSQGGLAYYNEQFF. The chain joins TRBV3-1 (or the pseudogene TRBV3-2) to TRBJ2-1, with TRBD2 matching over 9 bases. The CDR3 has 16 residues. V shed 1 base, J shed 3 bases, and the junction held 4 bases outside the gene matches. The germline CDR1 and CDR2 sequences are LGHDT and YNNKEL (reference sequence).

This chain connects TRBV21-1 to TRBJ2-7; TRBD2, the table's D call, was not compared with the DNA. TRBV21-1 is a pseudogene segment. The CDR3 runs to 16 residues. This CDR3 reads CASSKEELAGGCEQYF. The CDR3 region has the DNA TGTGCCAGCAGCAAAGAGGAACTAGCGGGAGGGTGTGAGCAGTACTTC.

The gene calls are TRBV3-1 (or the pseudogene TRBV3-2) and TRBJ1-2; 7 bases are a match to TRBD1. Per the germline V gene, CDR1 is LGHDT and CDR2 is YNNKEL (reference sequence). V shed 4 bases and J 6 bases; nucleotides not matched to a gene: 5. The CDR3 totals 13 residues. The chain's CDR3 is CASSRDREDGYTF. For the CDR3, the DNA is TGTGCCAGCAGCCGAGACAGGGAGGATGGCTACACCTTC.

This chain links TRBV28 with TRBJ1-6; 9 bases agree with TRBD1. Germline-derived CDR1 and CDR2 are MDHEN and SYDVKM. The CDR3 covers 15 residues. With 4 bases clipped from V and 10 bases from J, the junction kept 8 bases outside the gene matches. As DNA, the CDR3 is TGTGCCAGCAGTTCATCGGGACAGGGCGGCTCACCCCTCCACTTT. Residues: CASSSSGQGGSPLHF. Together with reference TRBV28 and TRBJ1-6, the CDR3 gives the full variable domain: DVKVTQSSRYLVKRTGEKVFLECVQDMDHENMFWYRQDPGLGLRLIYFSYDVKMKEKGDIPEGYSVSREKKERFSLILESASTNQTSMYLCASSSSGQGGSPLHFGNGTRLTVT.

The gene calls are TRBV4-1 and TRBJ2-6, with D perhaps matching TRBD2 (6 bases). The CDR3 runs to 18 residues. Trimming removed 2 bases at V and 0 bases at J, with 14 bases between. Germline V lookup: CDR1 MGHRA, CDR2 YSYEKL. CDR3 in DNA: TGCGCCAGCAGCCAATCTGTTAGCGGCTTCTCTGGGGCCAACGTCCTGACTTTC. Translated, it gives CASSQSVSGFSGANVLTF.

As for this clone: Other DNA sequences in the sample encode the same CDR3. The J gene is TRBJ2-1, the V gene TRBV9; a weak D match, TRBD2 (5 bases). Looked up from germline, CDR1 is SGDLS and CDR2 is YYNGEE. The V end lost 3 bases, the J end lost 0 bases, and 10 bases lay between the germline ends. The CDR3 totals 15 residues. The CDR3 nucleotides read TGTGCCAGCAGCGAGGACTTCACCTCCTACAATGAGCAGTTCTTC. This codes for CASSEDFTSYNEQFF.

A single count supports this clone. The V and J genes are TRBV5-6 and TRBJ1-6; the D is unclear. V gave up 2 bases and J gave up 9 bases, with 15 bases separating them. Germline V CDR1 and CDR2: SGHDT, YYEEEE. There are 15 residues in the CDR3. The CDR3 is CASSFRRVGSSPLHF. CDR3 coding DNA: TGTGCCAGCAGCTTTAGACGGGTTGGTAGTTCACCCCTCCACTTT.

J is TRBJ1-6 and V is TRBV10-3, with TRBD1 matching over 7 bases. The V gene end was trimmed by 8 bases and the J gene end by 11 bases; junction bases not matched to a gene: 15. The CDR3 has 15 amino acids. Germline V lookup: CDR1 ENHRY, CDR2 SYGVKD. CDR3 sequence reads: CAILSYRGLMAPLHF. CDR3 nucleotides: TGTGCCATCCTCTCCTACAGGGGTTTAATGGCACCCCTCCACTTT.

This sequence joins TRBV18 and TRBJ2-3; D might be TRBD1 (6 bases). Germline V gene lookup returns CDR1 KGHSH and CDR2 LQKENI. The CDR3 spans 13 residues. Deletions cut 5 bases from V and 4 bases from J, with 10 bases between. As DNA, the CDR3 is TGTGCCAGCTCAAGAGAGGGGGCAGATACGCAGTATTTT. It encodes CASSREGADTQYF. The full variable domain, completed using reference TRBV18 and TRBJ2-3, is NAGVMQNPRHLVRRRGQEARLRCSPMKGHSHVYWYRQLPEEGLKFMVYLQKENIIDESGMPKERFSAEFPKEGPSILRIQQVVRGDSAAYFCASSREGADTQYFGPGTRLTVL.

The CDR3 is CASSKDPGGAFGNTIYF. The CDR3 DNA reads as TGTGCCAGCAGCAAAGATCCGGGGGGCGCATTTGGAAACACCATATATTTT. J is TRBJ1-3 and V is TRBV21-1. TRBV21-1 is recorded as a pseudogene. The CDR3 has 17 amino acids.

V is TRBV4-1 and J is TRBJ2-5; 8 bases line up with TRBD2. CDR1 and CDR2 (germline): MGHRA, YSYEKL. This CDR3 has 16 residues. The junction had 7 bases not matched to a gene; V was cut back by 1 base and J by 3 bases. The CDR3 nucleotides read TGCGCCAGCAGCCAAGGGGTGTTAGCGGGAAAAGAGACCCAGTACTTC. This gives the protein CASSQGVLAGKETQYF.

The rearrangement joins TRBV9 to TRBJ2-1; 9 bases map to TRBD2. From germline, CDR1 is SGDLS and CDR2 YYNGEE. The CDR3 covers 14 residues. The junction had 4 bases not matched to a gene; V was cut back by 2 bases and J by 7 bases. In DNA form, the CDR3 reads TGTGCCAGCAGCGTGCGGGAGGGCCGAAATGAGCAGTTCTTC. Its translation is CASSVREGRNEQFF.

This clone is a singleton in its sample. This chain uses TRBV28 with TRBJ2-3; TRBD2 matches at 7 bases. The germline V gene has CDR1 MDHEN and CDR2 SYDVKM. The CDR3 contains 15 residues. J gave up 3 bases and V 4 bases, and 7 bases lay outside the gene matches. The CDR3 bases are TGTGCCAGCAGTTCCCTGGGGGGGGGAACAGATACGCAGTATTTT. Its protein product is CASSSLGGGTDTQYF.

This clone was picked up one time. The rearrangement uses TRBV19 and TRBJ2-1, with TRBD2 identical over 10 bases. The CDR3 covers 15 residues. After removal of 7 bases from V and 8 bases from J, the junction contained 11 bases not matched to a gene. Germline CDR1 and CDR2: LNHDA and SQIVND (reference sequence). The CDR3 DNA reads TGTGCCAGTACCACCTCTAGCGGGAGTTGGCATGAGCAGTTCTTC. Its protein product is CASTTSSGSWHEQFF.

The chain has TRBV5-4 and TRBJ1-4; TRBD1 matches at 7 bases. CDR1 SGHNT and CDR2 YYREEE come from the germline V gene (reference sequence). Unmatched junction bases numbered 14, after V lost 2 bases and J lost 7 bases. The CDR3 consists of 17 residues. Written as DNA, the CDR3 is TGTGCCAGCAGCTTCCTTATCCCACAGGGGAAGGGTGAAAAACTGTTTTTT. This gives the protein CASSFLIPQGKGEKLFF.

The CDR3 spells CASKKQGYDEQYF. The CDR3 DNA is TGTGCCAGCAAAAAACAGGGGTACGACGAGCAGTACTTC. This chain uses TRBV6-5 with TRBJ2-7, with 7 bases matching TRBD1. V was pared by 7 bases and J by 5 bases, with 8 bases of the junction left unmatched. This CDR3 has 13 residues. Germline-derived CDR1 and CDR2 are MNHEY and SVGAGI.